Listed below are T cell receptor beta chains from one sample, sequenced in a study of blood T cell repertoires in COVID-19. Using immunoSEQ multiplex PCR, the repertoire was profiled, and TCRdb retains in-frame clones only, with some absent. The data contain 100,000 to 150,000 clones, roughly four fifths of them singletons. Specimen: PBMCs or T cells enriched from blood (not recorded which). These receptors came from a man in his forties with acute COVID-19. The CDR3 runs from the conserved cysteine through the conserved F or W. D genes are given only for firm matches. Where a row states a size, it is once, few, many or the class of an expanded clone; other rows omit it.

v_call: TRBV19; d_call: NA; j_call: TRBJ2-3; clone_size: NA; cdr3_nt: TGTGCCAGTAGTAGTTCCCTCACAGATACGCAGTATTTT; cdr3_aa: CASSSSLTDTQYF
v_call: TRBV7-2; d_call: NA; j_call: TRBJ2-3; clone_size: NA; cdr3_nt: TGTGCCAGCAGCTTCTTCCGGTTCACAGATACGCAGTATTTT; cdr3_aa: CASSFFRFTDTQYF
v_call: TRBV9; d_call: TRBD1; j_call: TRBJ1-2; clone_size: once; cdr3_nt: TGTGCCAGCAGTAGACAGGGGGCGCTGAGCTATGGCTACACCTTC; cdr3_aa: CASSRQGALSYGYTF
v_call: TRBV3-1/TRBV3-2; d_call: TRBD1; j_call: TRBJ1-6; clone_size: NA; cdr3_nt: TGTGCCAGCAGCCTTCGACAGGGACATTCACCCCTCCACTTT; cdr3_aa: CASSLRQGHSPLHF
v_call: TRBV19; d_call: NA; j_call: TRBJ1-1; clone_size: NA; cdr3_nt: TGTGCCAGTAGTATAGGGGCAGTCCGCCCAGCTTTCTTT; cdr3_aa: CASSIGAVRPAFF
v_call: TRBV5-1; d_call: TRBD2; j_call: TRBJ2-7; clone_size: NA; cdr3_nt: TGCGCCAGCAGCTTGGTAGCGGGGGTCGCCTACGAGCAGTACTTC; cdr3_aa: CASSLVAGVAYEQYF
v_call: TRBV7-2; d_call: NA; j_call: TRBJ2-1; clone_size: NA; cdr3_nt: TGTGCCAGCAGCCCGACTAGTAGTACCTACAATGAGCAGTTCTTC; cdr3_aa: CASSPTSSTYNEQFF
v_call: TRBV3-1/TRBV3-2; d_call: TRBD1; j_call: TRBJ1-2; clone_size: NA; cdr3_nt: TGTGCCAGCAGCCCAGACAGGGGTTATGGCTACACCTTC; cdr3_aa: CASSPDRGYGYTF
v_call: TRBV19; d_call: NA; j_call: TRBJ1-5; clone_size: NA; cdr3_nt: TGTGCCAGTAGTCCCCCGTCCCAACTTCAGCCCCAGCATTTT; cdr3_aa: CASSPPSQLQPQHF
v_call: TRBV5-1; d_call: NA; j_call: TRBJ2-7; clone_size: NA; cdr3_nt: TGCGCCAGCAGCTTGGAGGCGACAGGAGGCGAGCAGTACTTC; cdr3_aa: CASSLEATGGEQYF
v_call: TRBV9; d_call: TRBD1; j_call: TRBJ1-2; clone_size: NA; cdr3_nt: TGTGCCAGCAGCGGAGGGACAGGGAAGGGCTACACCTTC; cdr3_aa: CASSGGTGKGYTF
v_call: TRBV5-1; d_call: TRBD2; j_call: TRBJ2-5; clone_size: NA; cdr3_nt: TGCGCCAGCAGCTCGACCGTGCTAGCGGGAAAGGAGACCCAGTACTTC; cdr3_aa: CASSSTVLAGKETQYF
v_call: TRBV7-2; d_call: NA; j_call: TRBJ2-5; clone_size: NA; cdr3_nt: TGTGCCAGCAGCCCCGGGAGAGAGACCCAGTACTTC; cdr3_aa: CASSPGRETQYF
v_call: TRBV7-3; d_call: NA; j_call: TRBJ2-1; clone_size: NA; cdr3_nt: TGTGCCAGCAGCCCAACTAGCAGCGCTTACAATGAGCAGTTCTTC; cdr3_aa: CASSPTSSAYNEQFF
v_call: TRBV6-5; d_call: NA; j_call: TRBJ2-3; clone_size: NA; cdr3_nt: TGTGCCAGCAGTTACTCAATGGACTACACAGATACGCAGTATTTT; cdr3_aa: CASSYSMDYTDTQYF
v_call: TRBV5-4; d_call: NA; j_call: TRBJ2-1; clone_size: NA; cdr3_nt: TGTGCCAGCAGCTTGGGACTTAACAATGAGCAGTTCTTC; cdr3_aa: CASSLGLNNEQFF
v_call: TRBV18; d_call: TRBD1; j_call: TRBJ2-3; clone_size: NA; cdr3_nt: TGTGCCAGCTCACCACAGAGACAGGGAAACACAGATACGCAGTATTTT; cdr3_aa: CASSPQRQGNTDTQYF
v_call: TRBV18; d_call: NA; j_call: TRBJ1-4; clone_size: NA; cdr3_nt: TGTGCCAGCTCACCACCTTCGGTTTCTCGAGAAAAACTGTTTTTT; cdr3_aa: CASSPPSVSREKLFF
v_call: TRBV28; d_call: TRBD1; j_call: TRBJ1-6; clone_size: NA; cdr3_nt: TGTGCCAGCAGTTCCTTAGACAGGGATAATTCACCCCTCCACTTT; cdr3_aa: CASSSLDRDNSPLHF
v_call: TRBV2; d_call: NA; j_call: TRBJ1-2; clone_size: few; cdr3_nt: TGTGCCAGCATCCCGTGGGGCTCCTATGGCTACACCTTC; cdr3_aa: CASIPWGSYGYTF
v_call: TRBV6-1; d_call: NA; j_call: TRBJ1-1; clone_size: NA; cdr3_nt: TGTGCCAGCAGTGAAGGGGGCGAACGGCGGGCTTTCTTT; cdr3_aa: CASSEGGERRAFF
v_call: TRBV3-1/TRBV3-2; d_call: NA; j_call: TRBJ1-4; clone_size: NA; cdr3_nt: TGTGCCAGCAGTCCAGTGGCCCGTTGGGAAAAACTGTTTTTT; cdr3_aa: CASSPVARWEKLFF
v_call: TRBV3-1/TRBV3-2; d_call: NA; j_call: TRBJ1-2; clone_size: NA; cdr3_nt: TGTGCCAGCAGCCAAGACCCCTCAGCGGTTGGCTATGGCTACACCTTC; cdr3_aa: CASSQDPSAVGYGYTF